Listed below are T cell receptor beta chains from one sample, sequenced in a study of T-cell reconstitution after alpha-beta-depleted transplantation in children. Via MiXCR, TCRdb re-called the PCR reads, giving one row per CDR3 protein. The sample includes approximately 230,000 distinct CDR3 sequences, roughly 25% of them seen just once. Sequences were derived from PBMCs, mostly from graft donor cells, sampled 360 days after TCRalphabeta/CD19-depleted stem cell transplant. The receptors were gathered from a female patient aged 2-9 years who had a stem cell transplant for congenital amegakaryocytic thrombocytopenia, so the T cells may come from the graft donor. CDR3s include the opening cysteine and the closing phenylalanine or tryptophan. D genes are given only for firm matches. A row's size may be missing; if present it is once, few, many or a size class.

d_gene	v_gene	abundance	j_gene	CDR3nt	CDR3aa
TRBD1	TRBV18	few	TRBJ2-7	TGTGCCAGCTCACCGACAGGGGACGAGCAGTACTTC	CASSPTGDEQYF
-	TRBV12-3/TRBV12-4	-	TRBJ2-1	TGTGCCAGCAGGTCCGTAGACAATGAGCAGTTCTTC	CASRSVDNEQFF
TRBD2	TRBV3-1	few	TRBJ2-1	TGTGCCAGCAGCCAAGATCCCAGCGGGGTTGCCTACAATGAGCAGTTCTTC	CASSQDPSGVAYNEQFF
-	TRBV7-9	few	TRBJ2-5	TGTGCCAGCAGCTTACTGGGCGGAATTAACCAAGAGACCCAGTACTTC	CASSLLGGINQETQYF
-	TRBV12-3/TRBV12-4	-	TRBJ2-1	TGTGCCAGCGTGGTTGAGGGATTCTCCTACAATGAGCAGTTCTTC	CASVVEGFSYNEQFF
-	TRBV10-3	-	TRBJ2-3	TGTGCCATCAGTGTCGAGCTCGCAGATACGCAGTATTTT	CAISVELADTQYF
TRBD2	TRBV12-3/TRBV12-4	-	TRBJ2-7	TGTGCCAGCAGTGACGGGACTAGCGGGCCCTACAAGCAGTACTTC	CASSDGTSGPYKQYF
-	TRBV27	few	TRBJ2-1	TGTGCCAGCAGTTTATCGAGGGGGAGGCTGGCCATCGAGCAGTTCTTC	CASSLSRGRLAIEQFF
-	TRBV21-1	-	TRBJ2-5	TGTGCCAGCAGCAAGATTCAGACAACCCAAGAGACCCAGTACTTC	CASSKIQTTQETQYF
TRBD1	TRBV15	few	TRBJ2-3	TGTGCCACCAGCTTCCGGACAGGGCAAAGCACAGATACGCAGTATTTT	CATSFRTGQSTDTQYF
-	TRBV11-2	few	TRBJ2-7	TGTGCCAGCAACCTAAGGGGGGGCGAGCAGTACTTC	CASNLRGGEQYF
-	TRBV4-1	few	TRBJ1-1	TGCGCCAGTCAAAGGGCAGGGCACACTGAAGCTTTCTTT	CASQRAGHTEAFF
-	TRBV12-3/TRBV12-4	many	TRBJ2-1	TGTGCCAGCACTTCGCGGCTACCATCCCATGAGCAGTTCTTC	CASTSRLPSHEQFF
TRBD2	TRBV5-1	few	TRBJ2-7	TGCGCCAGCAGCCCCGGACTAGCGCTAACCTACGAGCAGTACTTC	CASSPGLALTYEQYF
-	TRBV7-7	many	TRBJ1-1	TGTGCCAGCAGCTTAGCGGGACTCATGAACACTGAAGCTTTCTTT	CASSLAGLMNTEAFF
-	TRBV12-3/TRBV12-4	many	TRBJ2-3	TGTGCCAGCAGTCATAGCGGCACTAGCACAGATACGCAGTATTTT	CASSHSGTSTDTQYF
TRBD1	TRBV2	-	TRBJ2-1	TGTGCCAGCAGCCGCAGCCGGACAGGGCTGAATGAGCAGTTCTTC	CASSRSRTGLNEQFF
-	TRBV12-3/TRBV12-4	-	TRBJ2-2	TGTGCCAGCAGTGATACAGGGCGGATAGCCGGGGAGCTGTTTTTT	CASSDTGRIAGELFF
-	TRBV2	-	TRBJ2-1	TGTGCCAGCAGTGTCGAGGGAATATCTCATGGTGAGCAGTTCTTC	CASSVEGISHGEQFF
TRBD2	TRBV2	-	TRBJ2-7	TGTGCCAGCAGTGAACGACCGGGACTAGCGGGGTACGAGCAGTACTTC	CASSERPGLAGYEQYF
TRBD2	TRBV12-3/TRBV12-4	-	TRBJ2-2	TGTGCCAGCAGTTTAGGCGGGAGTGGGGAGCTGTTTTTT	CASSLGGSGELFF
-	TRBV20-1	once	TRBJ2-5	TGCAGTGCTAGAGCCGACGGGGTACGGGAGACCCAGTACTTC	CSARADGVRETQYF
TRBD2	TRBV12-3/TRBV12-4	few	TRBJ2-5	TGTGCCAGCAGTCCTGGCGGGGGGGAAGAGACCCAGTACTTC	CASSPGGGEETQYF
TRBD2	TRBV27	-	TRBJ2-1	TGTGCCAGCAAAACTAGCGGGATTTACAATGAGCAGTTCTTC	CASKTSGIYNEQFF
-	TRBV20-1	few	TRBJ2-7	TGCAGTGCTTCTCGTCGCAGCTCCTACGAGCAGTACTTC	CSASRRSSYEQYF
-	TRBV6-2/TRBV6-3	few	TRBJ2-1	TGTGCCAGCAGTTACTCATTAAACAATGAGCAGTTCTTC	CASSYSLNNEQFF
-	TRBV30	few	TRBJ2-7	TGTGCCTGGCGAAAGGCGGAGACATTCTACGAGCAGTACTTC	CAWRKAETFYEQYF
TRBD1	TRBV5-1	-	TRBJ2-3	TGCGCCAGCAGATCGGGGACAGGCCAACCCGAAAACACAGATACGCAGTATTTT	CASRSGTGQPENTDTQYF
-	TRBV5-1	-	TRBJ1-6	TGCGCCAGCAGCGGGGGGCAGGGGTATTCACCCCTCCACTTT	CASSGGQGYSPLHF
TRBD2	TRBV20-1	few	TRBJ2-4	TGCAGTGCTAGAGTTTTCGGGACTAGGGACATTCAGTACTTC	CSARVFGTRDIQYF
TRBD2	TRBV12-3/TRBV12-4	-	TRBJ2-3	TGTGCCAGCAGTGCCTCATCTAGCGGGGCCCGTCGGTATTTT	CASSASSSGARRYF
TRBD2	TRBV5-8	once	TRBJ2-4	TGTGCCAGCAGCTTGCCCTCGGGGGGAAACATTCAGTACTTC	CASSLPSGGNIQYF
-	TRBV20-1	few	TRBJ2-1	TGCAGTTCAAGGGGGACCTCCTACAATGAGCAGTTCTTC	CSSRGTSYNEQFF
-	TRBV7-9	few	TRBJ2-1	TGTGCCAGCAGCTTAGGGCGGGGCCCTAACGGAGACGAGCAGTTCTTC	CASSLGRGPNGDEQFF
-	TRBV30	-	TRBJ1-1	TGTGCCTGGAACCAACAGGGATTAGGAGCTTTCTTT	CAWNQQGLGAFF
TRBD1	TRBV12-3/TRBV12-4	-	TRBJ1-1	TGTGCCAGCAGCCCATGGACAGGGAGGAACACTGAAGCTTTCTTT	CASSPWTGRNTEAFF
-	TRBV7-7	few	TRBJ1-4	TGTGCCAGCAGCCCCCTGAGGGTCGGTGAAAAACTGTTTTTT	CASSPLRVGEKLFF
-	TRBV20-1	-	TRBJ2-3	TGCAGTGCTAGAGGATACAACACAGATACGCAGTATTTT	CSARGYNTDTQYF
-	TRBV12-3/TRBV12-4	many	TRBJ2-3	TGTGCCAGCAGTCCCACCGGGGATACGCAGTATTTT	CASSPTGDTQYF
TRBD1	TRBV4-3	-	TRBJ2-1	TGCGCCTCCGGACAGGGTAATTCGGGTGAGCAGTTCTTC	CASGQGNSGEQFF
-	TRBV7-9	few	TRBJ2-3	TGTGCCAGCAGCTTGTCCAAAACCACAGATACGCAGTATTTT	CASSLSKTTDTQYF
TRBD2	TRBV13	few	TRBJ2-1	TGTGCCAGCAGCCCGGAACCTCTAGCGGGAGCATCCAATGAGCAGTTCTTC	CASSPEPLAGASNEQFF
-	TRBV12-3/TRBV12-4	many	TRBJ2-3	TGTGCCAGCAGTTCCGGCCGGACCTCCACAGATACGCAGTATTTT	CASSSGRTSTDTQYF
TRBD1	TRBV20-1	-	TRBJ1-6	TGCAGTGCTACCGGGACAGGGTATTCACCCCTCCACTTT	CSATGTGYSPLHF
-	TRBV7-9	many	TRBJ2-3	TGTGCCAGCAGCTTAGCGCGAGGAGATACGCAGTATTTT	CASSLARGDTQYF
TRBD1	TRBV5-6	few	TRBJ1-3	TGTGCCAGCAGCTTGGTGGGACAGGGCTTTGGAAACACCATATATTTT	CASSLVGQGFGNTIYF
-	TRBV10-3	few	TRBJ2-7	TGTGCCATCAGTGACGGACAGAGGAGCTCCTACGAGCAGTACTTC	CAISDGQRSSYEQYF
-	TRBV1	-	TRBJ2-1	TGCACCAGCAGCCAAGAAGGGATTTACAATGAGCAGTTCTTC	CTSSQEGIYNEQFF
TRBD2	TRBV20-1	-	TRBJ2-1	TGCAGTGCTAGTGTAGCGGGGGGGCCTTACAATGAGCAGTTCTTC	CSASVAGGPYNEQFF
TRBD1	TRBV4-2	few	TRBJ1-2	TGTGCCAGCAGCCCGACAGGGGAGGGGATGTACTATGGCTACACCTTC	CASSPTGEGMYYGYTF
-	TRBV29-1	few	TRBJ2-7	TGCAGCGTTAGCCGCCGGGGGTCGGGATACGAGCAGTACTTC	CSVSRRGSGYEQYF
TRBD2	TRBV11-2	few	TRBJ2-7	TGTGCCAGCGGCGGACTAGCGGGATACGAGCAGTACTTC	CASGGLAGYEQYF
-	TRBV4-1	-	TRBJ2-7	TGCGCCAGCAGCCATACCTTAAAGAGCTCCTACGAGCAGTACTTC	CASSHTLKSSYEQYF
TRBD2	TRBV7-9	-	TRBJ2-7	TGTGCCAGCAGCACGGGGGGGACTAACACTGGGGCGCACGAGCAGTACTTC	CASSTGGTNTGAHEQYF
-	TRBV10-3	many	TRBJ2-2	TGTGCCATCAGTGAAGGAGGGGGTTCTACCGGGGAGCTGTTTTTT	CAISEGGGSTGELFF
-	TRBV9	few	TRBJ2-1	TGTGCCAGCAGCGTAGCCGGGAGCTACAATGAGCAGTTCTTC	CASSVAGSYNEQFF
-	TRBV10-3	-	TRBJ2-3	TGTGCCACCCGGGACGACACCGGAGATACGCAGTATTTT	CATRDDTGDTQYF
-	TRBV25-1	few	TRBJ2-7	TGTGCCAGCAGTGAGCCGGGGAACTACGAGCAGTACTTC	CASSEPGNYEQYF
TRBD1	TRBV28	-	TRBJ1-6	TGTGCCAGCAGTTTGACAGGGATATCCAATTCACCCCTCCACTTT	CASSLTGISNSPLHF